This T cell receptor beta chain was documented in a study of graft-versus-host responses after intestinal transplantation. Whole-study context: Among the recipients, transplants were multivisceral, liver-intestinal, or isolated intestinal. All recipients got anti-thymocyte globulin induction, then tacrolimus and steroids for approximately 3 years. Study observations and caveats: Recipient marrow showed GvH clones, some seen first in ileum or blood.

Sequenced by immunoSEQ multiplex PCR; TCRdb stores in-frame clones only, minus some. This sample has tens of thousands of clones, with about 93% found just once. V lost 4 bases and J lost 7; bases outside the gene matches: 7. CDR1 and CDR2 (germline): LGHNA, YSLEER. The CDR3 has 15 residues. About this clone: Its specificity is not known.

This sequence was found in a human donor who received an intestinal transplant. The V and J genes are TRBV4-3 and TRBJ2-2; TRBD1 aligns across 9 bases. Sequencing was performed on unstimulated CD8+ T cells sorted from spleen or lymph node cells, taken before intestinal transplant. The CDR3 loop reads CASSLNRGLNGELFF. For the CDR3, the DNA is TGCGCCAGCAGCCTTAACAGGGGGCTTAACGGGGAGCTGTTTTTT.